This TCR beta chain was sequenced during a study of shared clonotypes between healthy human individuals. The assay was carried out at the deep level. Repertoires were generated with immunoSEQ multiplex PCR, while TCRdb's copy carries only in-frame clones and drops some. The sample contains under 2,500,000 clones, 90% to 97% of which appear only once. Within Nashville, Tennessee resided all donors, each a Caucasian adult. Study-level findings and limits: The study found lower generation probabilities in non-shared clonotypes than in those shared by all four donors.

Notes on this clone: As yet, its antigen is unknown.

Sequencing was carried out using naive CD4+ T cells sorted from blood. Documented subset: CD45RA+ positively selected. This clonotype was sampled from a man aged 18-30 years in good health.

The CDR3 nucleotides are TGTGCCAGCAGCGCGCGGACAGAGAATGAAAAACTGTTTTTT. This translates into CASSARTENEKLFF. This chain uses TRBV6-1 with TRBJ1-4; a weak D match, TRBD1 (6 bases). CDR1 and CDR2 from the germline V gene are MNHNS and SASEGT. The V end was cut by 6 bases, the J end by 5 bases, with 13 bases between. CDR3 size: 14 residues.